This passage covers 18 T cell receptor beta chains from one sample sequenced in a study of cytomegalovirus exposure and HLA in healthy donors. PCR employed 60 Vbeta and 13 Jbeta primers. Sequencing was performed with immunoSEQ multiplex PCR; in TCRdb, only in-frame clones are kept and a portion is missing. The sample holds some 100,000 clones, about 80% seen once. Material: PBMCs. Every receptor here comes from a man in his forties in good health and CMV-seronegative.

The chain uses TRBV5-1 and TRBJ2-7; 7 bases align to TRBD1. In germline, CDR1 is SGHRS, CDR2 YFSETQ. V shed 4 bases, J shed 6 bases, and the junction held 7 bases outside the gene matches. The CDR3 extends over 13 amino acids. The CDR3 coding sequence is TGCGCCAGCAGCCTAGACAGGGCTGGCGAGCAGTACTTC. This translates into CASSLDRAGEQYF. The whole variable domain, remainder taken from reference TRBV5-1 and TRBJ2-7, is KAGVTQTPRYLIKTRGQQVTLSCSPISGHRSVSWYQQTPGQGLQFLFEYFSETQRNKGNFPGRFSGRQFSNSRSEMNVSTLELGDSALYLCASSLDRAGEQYFGPGTRLTVT.

DNA of the CDR3: TGTGCCAGCAGTTTCCGGGACAGGGGAGAGACCCAGTACTTC. It yields the protein CASSFRDRGETQYF. The gene calls are TRBV7-7 and TRBJ2-5; 10 nucleotides agree with TRBD1. V lost 6 bases to trimming and J lost 4 bases; unmatched junction nucleotides: 5. The CDR3 loop spans 14 amino acids. Germline V gives CDR1 SSHAT, CDR2 FNYEAQ (reference sequence). The variable domain in full, with the rest retrieved from reference TRBV7-7 and TRBJ2-5, is GAGVSQSPRYKVTKRGQDVTLRCDPISSHATLYWYQQALGQGPEFLTYFNYEAQPDKSGLPSDRFSAERPEGSISTLTIQRTEQRDSAMYRCASSFRDRGETQYFGPGTRLLVL.

The chain has TRBV7-2 and TRBJ1-2; 8 bases fit TRBD1. Losses at the gene ends were 0 bases for V and 4 bases for J; bases not matched to a gene: 4. CDR3 length equals 15 residues. From germline, CDR1 is SGHTA and CDR2 FQGNSA. CDR3 in amino acids: CASSLAPGQAYGYTF. CDR3 sequence (DNA): TGTGCCAGCAGCTTAGCGCCGGGACAGGCCTATGGCTACACCTTC.

This chain links TRBV7-3 with TRBJ2-3, with D possibly matching TRBD1 (6 bases). With 5 bases removed from V and 3 bases from J, the gap between germline ends came to 15 bases. In germline, CDR1 is SGHTA, CDR2 FQGTGA. The CDR3 extends over 15 amino acids. The DNA of the CDR3 is TGTGCCAGCAGCCTACAGGGTCAGGCGACAGATACGCAGTATTTT. Encoded protein: CASSLQGQATDTQYF.

The rearrangement links TRBV10-3 to TRBJ1-4, with 8 bases lining up with TRBD1. CDR3 length: 14 residues. From germline, CDR1 is ENHRY and CDR2 SYGVKD. Trimming removed 6 bases from V and 3 bases from J; junction bases left unmatched: 3. The CDR3 sequence: CAISTGGSNEKLFF. The CDR3 DNA follows: TGTGCCATCAGCACAGGGGGGTCTAATGAAAAACTGTTTTTT.

This clone turned up a few times. One junction end disagrees with the germline gene, perhaps due to a read error. J is TRBJ1-2 and V is TRBV7-9; a weak D match, TRBD1 (5 bases). The CDR3 has 16 amino acids. Germline CDR1 and CDR2: SEHNR and FQNEAQ (reference sequence). CDR3 DNA: TGTTCCAGCAGCTTAGCCGACCAACAAAAGCGAAGGGGCTACCCCTTC. Translating gives CSSSLADQQKRRGYPF.

The gene calls are TRBV6-6 and TRBJ2-3; D gene uncertain. V was shortened by 4 bases and J by 3 bases, with 11 bases between the two germline ends. The CDR3 spans 14 residues. The V gene's germline CDR1 is MNHNY and CDR2 SVGAGI (reference sequence). CDR3 protein: CASSSNRNTDTQYF. The CDR3 coding sequence is TGTGCCAGCAGTTCGAACAGAAATACAGATACGCAGTATTTT.

Concerning this clone: It differs at one base from a far larger clone, so likely a read error. The chain is built from TRBV6-5 and TRBJ1-2; 12 bases agree with TRBD1. The CDR3 has 15 amino acids. CDR1 is MNHEY, CDR2 SVGAGI, per germline. V shed 6 bases, J shed 4 bases, and the junction held 6 bases outside the gene matches. The CDR3: CASRDPGQGAYGYTF. In DNA, the CDR3 is TGTGCCAGCAGAGACCCGGGACAGGGGGCCTATGGCTACACCTTC.

In this sample, this clone turned up a few times. This chain links TRBV11-2 with TRBJ2-3; D gene unclear. CDR3 length equals 13 residues. CDR1 is SGHAT and CDR2 is FQNNGV in the germline V gene. V lost 5 bases, J lost 8 bases, and 14 bases lay in between. CDR3 sequence reads: CASSTPVEATQYF. As DNA, the CDR3 is TGTGCCAGCAGCACCCCGGTAGAGGCTACGCAGTATTTT.

For this clone: This sample includes further DNA sequences coding for the same CDR3. The rearrangement joins TRBV5-1 to TRBJ1-6; D unclear. The germline V and J ends were trimmed by 4 bases and 6 bases, with 14 bases remaining between them. CDR1 is SGHRS, CDR2 YFSETQ, per germline. The CDR3 has 15 amino acids. In DNA, the CDR3 is TGCGCCAGCAGCCCCCAATCCCCCCCTAATTCACCCCTCCACTTT. This gives the protein CASSPQSPPNSPLHF.

The rearrangement uses TRBV15 and TRBJ1-1, with D maybe TRBD1 (6 bases). Trimming removed 4 bases from V and 1 base from J, with 10 bases in between. The CDR3 is made up of 14 amino acids. Germline CDR1 is LNHNV and CDR2 is YYDKDF (reference sequence). Here the CDR3 DNA reads TGTGCCACCAGCAAGGGACACTCGAACACTGAAGCTTTCTTT. It encodes CATSKGHSNTEAFF.

The chain carries TRBV27 and TRBJ1-1; D not certain. Per germline, CDR1 MNHEY and CDR2 SMNVEV (reference sequence). The CDR3 consists of 15 residues. Trimming took off 3 bases at V and 0 bases at J, with 11 bases between the two ends. The CDR3 is CASSFWQVMNTEAFF. As DNA, the CDR3 is TGTGCCAGCAGTTTTTGGCAGGTGATGAACACTGAAGCTTTCTTT.

The V and J genes are TRBV29-1 and TRBJ1-6; 10 bases are shared with TRBD1. V gave up 7 bases and J gave up 8 bases; unmatched junction bases: 8. Germline CDR1 and CDR2: SQVTM and ANQGSEA. The CDR3 has 14 residues. CDR3 DNA sequence: TGCAGCGAAACCTTGGACAGGGGGGATTCACCCCTCCACTTT. It specifies CSETLDRGDSPLHF.

This chain uses TRBV27 with TRBJ1-3, with 8 nucleotides matching TRBD1. Germline CDR1 and CDR2: MNHEY and SMNVEV (reference sequence). J gave up 4 bases and V 5 bases, and 7 bases lay outside the gene matches. The CDR3 is 15 residues long. For the CDR3, the DNA is TGTGCCAGCAGTGACAGACAGGGGATCGGAAACACCATATATTTT. The encoded protein is CASSDRQGIGNTIYF.

V is TRBV7-9 and J is TRBJ1-1; D is undetermined. Germline V gene sequence: CDR1 SEHNR, CDR2 FQNEAQ (reference sequence). V was pared by 5 bases and J by 1 base, with 11 bases between. The length of the CDR3 is 14 residues. Here the CDR3 reads CASSTLGRNTEAFF. In DNA, the CDR3 is TGTGCCAGCAGCACCCTGGGGAGGAACACTGAAGCTTTCTTT.

The chain links TRBV12-5 to TRBJ2-3; D remains unclear. Germline V gene sequence: CDR1 LGHNT, CDR2 FRNRAP. The CDR3 covers 16 residues. The V end lost 5 bases, the J end lost 0 bases, and 15 bases lay between the germline ends. DNA of the CDR3: TGTGCTAGTGGTCCCGAGTACCGCAGGAGCACAGATACGCAGTATTTT. Translated, it gives CASGPEYRRSTDTQYF.

The chain joins TRBV9 to TRBJ2-3; 13 bases map to TRBD2. The CDR3 is made up of 16 amino acids. From germline, CDR1 is SGDLS and CDR2 YYNGEE. V lost 4 bases and J lost 2; bases outside the gene matches: 4. The CDR3 loop is CASSPGTSGDTDTQYF. In DNA form, the CDR3 reads TGTGCCAGCAGCCCTGGGACTAGCGGGGACACAGATACGCAGTATTTT.

The chain recombines TRBV12-5 with TRBJ2-7; maybe TRBD2 (6 bases). CDR3 size: 12 residues. Trimming removed 6 bases from V and 2 bases from J, with 8 bases in between. Germline V gives CDR1 LGHNT, CDR2 FRNRAP. The CDR3 DNA sequence: TGTGCTAGTGGGGAGGGGACCTACGAGCAGTACTTC. Translated: CASGEGTYEQYF.